These T cell receptor beta chains were read from a single sample in a study of T cell responses to AZD1222 COVID-19 vaccine. The table came from immunoSEQ multiplex PCR; TCRdb's copy has only in-frame clones and leaves some out. Of some 120,000 clones in the sample, 80% to 90% were seen once. The input for sequencing was peripheral blood, taken on day 0 of AZD1222 vaccination. All receptors come from an adult in good health. The CDR3 runs from the conserved cysteine through the conserved F or W. Each record gives: D gene, J gene, V gene, clone size, CDR3 length, CDR3 protein, CDR3 DNA. D genes are given only for firm matches. The size field is filled for only some rows; it gives once, few, many or a size class.

TRBD1 TRBJ1-1 TRBV18 - 15 CASSPSTGVNTEAFF TGTGCCAGCTCACCCTCGACAGGGGTGAACACTGAAGCTTTCTTT
TRBD1 TRBJ1-5 TRBV19 - 17 CASSIAGGAYKGQPQHF TGTGCCAGTAGTATAGCAGGGGGCGCGTATAAGGGTCAGCCCCAGCATTTT
- TRBJ1-2 TRBV6-5 - 13 CASSYGGAGTYTF TGTGCCAGCAGTTACGGGGGCGCGGGTACCTACACCTTC
TRBD1 TRBJ2-7 TRBV28 - 14 CASSLVRQGIEQYF TGTGCCAGCAGTTTAGTAAGACAGGGGATTGAGCAGTACTTC
TRBD2 TRBJ2-2 TRBV3-1/TRBV3-2 - 16 CASSHRLAGGPGELFF TGTGCCAGCAGCCACCGACTAGCGGGGGGGCCCGGGGAGCTGTTTTTT
TRBD1 TRBJ1-4 TRBV3-1/TRBV3-2 few 17 CASSQVPVGQGIEKLFF TGTGCCAGCAGCCAAGTGCCTGTGGGACAGGGGATTGAAAAACTGTTTTTT
- TRBJ2-7 TRBV4-2 - 13 CASSLTPLDEQYF TGTGCCAGCAGCCTCACCCCCTTAGACGAGCAGTACTTC
- TRBJ1-6 TRBV19 - 12 CASSPGRSPLHF TGTGCCAGTAGTCCGGGACGGTCACCCCTCCACTTT
TRBD1 TRBJ2-1 TRBV24-1 - 14 CATSDPPGQGEQFF TGTGCCACCAGTGATCCGCCGGGACAGGGAGAGCAGTTCTTC
- TRBJ1-5 TRBV6-5 once 13 CASRSGGNQPQHF TGTGCCAGCAGGTCGGGGGGCAATCAGCCCCAGCATTTT
TRBD1 TRBJ2-5 TRBV2 - 18 CASSEFLGTGADQETQYF TGTGCCAGCAGTGAATTTCTTGGGACAGGGGCAGATCAAGAGACCCAGTACTTC
TRBD1 TRBJ2-1 TRBV28 - 16 CASSPRDRIPYNEQFF TGTGCCAGCAGTCCGAGGGACAGGATACCCTACAATGAGCAGTTCTTC
- TRBJ1-6 TRBV6-5 - 15 CASRLGRGENSPLHF TGTGCCAGCAGGCTGGGTCGGGGTGAGAATTCACCCCTCCACTTT
TRBD2 TRBJ2-1 TRBV7-9 - 14 CASSSDKRGFEQFF TGTGCCAGCAGCTCAGATAAGCGGGGGTTCGAGCAGTTCTTC
- TRBJ2-7 TRBV15 - 15 CATSREVQPSYEQYF TGTGCCACCAGCAGAGAAGTACAGCCCTCCTACGAGCAGTACTTC
- TRBJ2-1 TRBV4-2 - 13 CASSQESYNEQFF TGTGCCAGCAGCCAAGAGTCGTACAATGAGCAGTTCTTC
TRBD2 TRBJ2-7 TRBV7-3 once 14 CASSSQGGSYEQYF TGTGCCAGCAGTTCCCAGGGAGGGAGTTACGAGCAGTACTTC
TRBD1 TRBJ2-5 TRBV7-6 - 21 CASSLGRMSRGRRADQETQYF TGTGCCAGCAGCTTAGGACGGATGTCCAGGGGGCGAAGAGCGGACCAAGAGACCCAGTACTTC
- TRBJ1-4 TRBV2 - 14 CASSTGPLNEKLFF TGTGCCAGCAGTACAGGACCCCTCAATGAAAAACTGTTTTTT
- TRBJ2-1 TRBV7-2 - 13 CASSLAGSNEQFF TGTGCCAGCAGCTTAGCGGGAAGTAATGAGCAGTTCTTC
- TRBJ2-7 TRBV27 - 15 CASSLMVASSHEQYF TGTGCCAGCAGTTTAATGGTGGCTAGCTCCCACGAGCAGTACTTC
TRBD1 TRBJ1-1 TRBV29-1 - 14 CSVSRDRGNTEAFF TGCAGCGTCTCACGGGACAGGGGAAACACTGAAGCTTTCTTT
- TRBJ2-7 TRBV4-3 - 16 CASSQDPPPRHYEQYF TGCGCCAGCAGCCAAGACCCCCCCCCGAGACACTACGAGCAGTACTTC
TRBD2 TRBJ2-1 TRBV11-1 - 16 CASSPPGVAGYNEQFF TGTGCCAGCAGCCCACCTGGGGTAGCGGGGTACAATGAGCAGTTCTTC
- TRBJ2-7 TRBV6-5 once 15 CASHGLSPDTYEQYF TGTGCCAGCCATGGTCTGTCTCCTGATACCTACGAGCAGTACTTC
TRBD2 TRBJ2-3 TRBV2 few 15 CASSEASGSTDTQYF TGTGCCAGCAGTGAAGCTAGCGGGAGCACAGATACGCAGTATTTT
- TRBJ1-4 TRBV7-2 - 16 CASSSTGTSTNEKLFF TGTGCCAGCAGCTCCACAGGGACTTCAACTAATGAAAAACTGTTTTTT
- TRBJ2-5 TRBV5-1 - 16 CASSFSPPGLGETQYF TGCGCCAGCAGCTTTTCCCCTCCAGGTTTAGGGGAGACCCAGTACTTC
- TRBJ1-1 TRBV7-2 - 12 CASSLSVLEAFF TGTGCCAGCAGCTTATCAGTACTGGAAGCTTTCTTT
- TRBJ1-2 TRBV11-2 - 13 CASSPGALSGYTF TGTGCCAGCAGCCCGGGGGCGCTCTCCGGCTACACCTTC
TRBD1 TRBJ2-7 TRBV30 - 13 CAWLRDRPYEQYF TGTGCCTGGCTTCGGGACAGGCCCTACGAGCAGTACTTC
- TRBJ1-1 TRBV2 - 11 CASKRVTEAFF TGTGCCAGCAAAAGGGTCACTGAAGCTTTCTTT
TRBD2 TRBJ2-3 TRBV5-1 - 16 CASSLGLATGTDTQYF TGCGCCAGCAGCTTGGGACTAGCCACTGGCACAGATACGCAGTATTTT
- TRBJ1-2 TRBV19 - 15 CASSIGRGENYGYTF TGTGCCAGTAGTATCGGCAGGGGAGAGAACTATGGCTACACCTTC
- TRBJ2-7 TRBV12-3/TRBV12-4 - 13 CASSLAATYEQYF TGTGCCAGCAGTTTAGCGGCGACCTACGAGCAGTACTTC
- TRBJ1-1 TRBV2 - 13 CASRWESNTEAFF TGTGCCAGCAGGTGGGAGTCGAACACTGAAGCTTTCTTT
- TRBJ2-2 TRBV24-1 - 15 CATSVDRGYTGELFF TGTGCCACCAGTGTTGACCGGGGGTACACCGGGGAGCTGTTTTTT
TRBD1 TRBJ1-5 TRBV5-4 - 16 CASSNRDRGANQPQHF TGTGCCAGCAGCAACCGGGACAGGGGGGCCAATCAGCCCCAGCATTTT
- TRBJ1-4 TRBV2 - 17 CASIDLLWGGKNEKLFF TGTGCCAGCATAGATCTCCTCTGGGGGGGAAAAAATGAAAAACTGTTTTTT
- TRBJ2-5 TRBV5-1 - 14 CASSSEQGLETQYF TGCGCCAGCAGCTCAGAACAGGGACTGGAGACCCAGTACTTC
- TRBJ1-4 TRBV5-1 - 15 CASRSGPATNEKLFF TGCGCCAGCAGGTCAGGGCCTGCAACTAATGAAAAACTGTTTTTT
- TRBJ1-1 TRBV6-5 - 13 CASSYMGEAEAFF TGTGCCAGCAGTTACATGGGGGAAGCTGAAGCTTTCTTT
- TRBJ1-1 TRBV19 once 15 CASSTPRQGGTEAFF TGTGCCAGTAGTACACCAAGGCAGGGCGGGACTGAAGCTTTCTTT
- TRBJ2-1 TRBV3-1/TRBV3-2 - 16 CASSQASVGGTSEQFF TGTGCCAGCAGCCAAGCGTCAGTTGGGGGGACCTCTGAGCAGTTCTTC
- TRBJ1-1 TRBV6-5 few 13 CASSRVGDTEAFF TGTGCCAGCAGCAGGGTAGGGGACACTGAAGCTTTCTTT
- TRBJ1-6 TRBV6-1 - 15 CASSERAQGGSPLHF TGTGCCAGCAGTGAAAGGGCACAGGGAGGTTCACCCCTCCACTTT